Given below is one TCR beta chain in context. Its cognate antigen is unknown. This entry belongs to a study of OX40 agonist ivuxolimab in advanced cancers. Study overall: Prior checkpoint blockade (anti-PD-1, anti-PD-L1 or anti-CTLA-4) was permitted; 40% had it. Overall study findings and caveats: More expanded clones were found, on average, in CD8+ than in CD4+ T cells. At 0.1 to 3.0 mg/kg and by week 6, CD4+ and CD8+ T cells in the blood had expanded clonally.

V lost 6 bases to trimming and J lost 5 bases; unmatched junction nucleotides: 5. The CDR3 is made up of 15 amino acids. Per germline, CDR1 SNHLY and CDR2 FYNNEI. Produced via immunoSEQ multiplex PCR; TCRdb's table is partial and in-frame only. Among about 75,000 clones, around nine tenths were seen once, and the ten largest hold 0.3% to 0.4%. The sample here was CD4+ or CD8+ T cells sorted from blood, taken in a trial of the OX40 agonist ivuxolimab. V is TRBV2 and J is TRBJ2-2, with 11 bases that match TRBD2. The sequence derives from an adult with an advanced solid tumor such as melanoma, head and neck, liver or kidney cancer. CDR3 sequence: CASRGTSGSTGELFF. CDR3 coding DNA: TGTGCCAGCAGGGGGACTAGCGGCAGTACCGGGGAGCTGTTTTTT.